This TCR beta chain emerged from a study of tumor-infiltrating lymphocytes in primary liver carcinoma. About this clonotype itself: Antigen: not known. At one of its ends the junction is not consistent with the germline gene, which may arise from a read error.

CDR1 is SGHAT, CDR2 FQNNGV, per germline. The CDR3 is 15 residues long. From around 500 ng total RNA, TCR beta cDNA was generated with a primer in the constant region. Amplification in three nested multiplex PCR rounds with slightly modified ARM-PCR gave rise to TCR beta libraries. The study ran its first two PCR rounds for around 10 cycles each, using TRBV1-TRBV30 forward primers and a C-beta reverse primer. TCRdb re-derived calls from the multiplex PCR reads in MiXCR, one entry per CDR3 protein. This table has approximately 120,000 distinct CDR3 sequences, around 64% appearing once. Scientists recovered RNA and DNA together from roughly 20-30 mg of unsorted bulk tissue. Tumor regions sampled: superior, inferior, left, right poles, and centre. Over 85% of the cells were viable tumor cells in every tumor sample. Study-wide results and caveats: Only about 8-25% of top clones appeared in all five tumor regions. Tumor-adjacent and tumor-blood pairs overlapped less than tumor region pairs did.

J is TRBJ1-5 and V is TRBV11-2; D not resolved. The sequencing input was liver tumor tissue from sampling region 3. Sample subset: tumor region T3, left-lateral pole. The sequence derives from an older woman with primary liver carcinoma and hepatitis B virus infection. The CDR3 sequence is CASSSSASRNQLQHF. Written as DNA, the CDR3 is TGTGCCAGTAGCTCATCGGCCAGTCGCAATCAGCTCCAGCATTTT.